The rows below give T cell receptor beta chains drawn from one sample of a study of Graves' ophthalmopathy and Graves' hyperthyroidism. Using its own MiXCR run on the multiplex PCR reads, TCRdb lists one record per CDR3 protein. The sample lists more than 300,000 distinct CDR3 sequences, approximately 17% seen once, with around 2.4% in the top ten. Specimen: peripheral blood. These receptors originate from an adult woman with stable Graves' hyperthyroidism. The CDR3 runs from the conserved cysteine through the conserved F or W. A D gene is named only where the DNA matches it firmly. Part of the rows lack a size; the others show once, few, many or a class for expanded clones.

d_gene,v_gene,abundance,j_gene,CDR3nt,CDR3aa
NA,TRBV29-1,NA,TRBJ2-7,TGCAGCGTTGTTCGGGCAGACTCTTTGGGTGGCGAGCAGTACTTC,CSVVRADSLGGEQYF
NA,TRBV28,many,TRBJ1-5,TGTGCCAGCAGTTCCCCGGAATGGAACCATCAGCCCCAGCATTTT,CASSSPEWNHQPQHF
TRBD1,TRBV27,many,TRBJ1-2,TGTGCCAGCAGTGGCGAAAGGGACAGAGACGTCGGCGGCTACACCTTC,CASSGERDRDVGGYTF
NA,TRBV7-2,few,TRBJ1-2,TGTGCCAGCAGCTTAGTGCAGGGGCCTAACTATGGCTACACCTTC,CASSLVQGPNYGYTF
NA,TRBV2,few,TRBJ2-2,TGTGCCAGCAGTGAAGATGTGGCGGGGGAGCTGTTTTTT,CASSEDVAGELFF
NA,TRBV7-3,many,TRBJ2-5,TGTGCCAGCAGCCTGACCGGGACCCACGGTGAGACCCAGTACTTC,CASSLTGTHGETQYF
TRBD1,TRBV6-5,once,TRBJ2-7,TGTGCCAGCAGTTACTCGTCGGGACAGGCCTACGAGCAGTACTTC,CASSYSSGQAYEQYF
NA,TRBV7-2,many,TRBJ1-2,TGTGCCAGCAGAGGAGCCAACTCCGCCTCCGGGGATGGCTACACCTTC,CASRGANSASGDGYTF
NA,TRBV3-1,many,TRBJ1-2,TGTGCCAGCAGCCAAGATGATGCAAATGGCTACACCTTC,CASSQDDANGYTF
NA,TRBV4-1,many,TRBJ2-7,TGCGCCAGCAGCCAAGACAGGGGACACTCCCTGGAGCAGTACTTC,CASSQDRGHSLEQYF
NA,TRBV7-2,many,TRBJ2-7,TGTGCCAGCAGCTCCCCACTACAGGGTCGCGACGAGCAGTACTTC,CASSSPLQGRDEQYF
NA,TRBV20-1,many,TRBJ2-7,TGCAGTGCTAGAGGAGGGGGCTCCTACGAGCAGTACTTC,CSARGGGSYEQYF
NA,TRBV6-1,many,TRBJ2-3,TGTGCCAGCAGTCGACAGCGGTCAACAGATACGCAGTATTTT,CASSRQRSTDTQYF
TRBD1,TRBV28,many,TRBJ2-2,TGTGCCAGCAGGGCACAGGGGCGGGAGCTGTTTTTT,CASRAQGRELFF
TRBD1,TRBV30,many,TRBJ2-2,TGTGCCTGGAGTGCAGGACAGGGGTGGAACACCGGGGAGCTGTTTTTT,CAWSAGQGWNTGELFF